The entry that follows covers one TCR beta chain sequence. Sequencing was performed with immunoSEQ multiplex PCR; in TCRdb, only in-frame clones are kept and a portion is missing. This table has about 88,000 clones, 70% to 90% appearing once. This specimen comes from a study of blood T cell repertoires in COVID-19. The V gene's germline CDR1 is MNHNY and CDR2 SVGAGI (reference sequence). V shed 2 bases and J shed 3 bases, with 10 bases lying between them. The CDR3 is made up of 14 amino acids. This chain joins TRBV6-6 and TRBJ1-2; TRBD1 might be the D (6 bases). Sequenced: peripheral blood. This sequence was found in a woman at least 80 years old with acute or convalescent COVID-19. The CDR3 here is CASSYLPGDYGYTF. The CDR3 nucleotides are TGTGCCAGCAGTTACCTCCCAGGGGACTATGGCTACACCTTC.